The rows below give T cell receptor beta chains drawn from one sample of a study of blood T cell repertoires in COVID-19. Here immunoSEQ multiplex PCR was the method, and the copy in TCRdb shows in-frame clones only, minus some. The profile shows 150,000 to 200,000 clones, about 84% of them singletons. Input material: peripheral blood. The receptors stem from a woman aged 25 to 39 with acute or convalescent COVID-19. Each CDR3 is given with its conserved first and last residue. The D gene is left open where the match is weak.

D	V	J	DNA	CDR3
TRBD2	TRBV4-2	TRBJ2-7	TGTGCCAGCAGCCAAGGGACTAGCGGGAGTATGTTAAGGGTCCACGAGCAGTACTTC	CASSQGTSGSMLRVHEQYF
.	TRBV5-1	TRBJ2-1	TGCGCCAGCAGCTTGGCGGGGGGCCGCTACAATGAGCAGTTCTTC	CASSLAGGRYNEQFF
.	TRBV28	TRBJ2-2	TGTGCCAGCAGCTCCAACCGGGACACCGGGGAGCTGTTTTTT	CASSSNRDTGELFF
.	TRBV28	TRBJ2-5	TGTGCCAGCAGTTTCTTTGGCGGGTCTCAAGAGACCCAGTACTTC	CASSFFGGSQETQYF
.	TRBV12-3/TRBV12-4	TRBJ1-2	TGTGCCAGCAGTCCGCGGTTGGCCTATGGCTACACCTTC	CASSPRLAYGYTF
.	TRBV11-2	TRBJ1-4	TGTGCCAGCAGGGCCCGAACAACTAATGAAAAACTGTTTTTT	CASRARTTNEKLFF
TRBD2	TRBV30	TRBJ2-3	TGTGCCTGGAGTAGACTAGCGGGGGGCGGGGATACGCAGTATTTT	CAWSRLAGGGDTQYF
.	TRBV7-7	TRBJ2-3	TGTGCTAGCAGCTTATCTGGGCAACCGGTAGATACGCAGTATTTT	CASSLSGQPVDTQYF
.	TRBV28	TRBJ1-4	TGTGCCAGCAGTTTACCCACAGGCTTCAATGAAAAACTGTTTTTT	CASSLPTGFNEKLFF
.	TRBV13	TRBJ1-2	TGTGCCAGCAGTTCCTCGGGGGTCCCGTATGGCTACACCTTC	CASSSSGVPYGYTF